These 19 T cell receptor beta chains share one sample of origin, sequenced in a study of blood T cell repertoires in COVID-19. Method: immunoSEQ multiplex PCR; TCRdb's copy keeps in-frame clones and lacks some. The data show some 100,000 clones, with more than 75% seen just once and approximately 4.8% held by the top ten. The specimen was peripheral blood. All receptors come from a woman older than 75 with active COVID-19.

The chain joins TRBV6-5 to TRBJ2-2; D gene unclear. Trimming took 6 bases from V and 2 from J, leaving 4 bases between them. CDR3 size: 12 residues. CDR1 and CDR2 from the germline V gene are MNHEY and SVGAGI. The CDR3 DNA follows: TGTGCCAGCAGCAGTAACACCGGGGAGCTGTTTTTT. Its translation is CASSSNTGELFF.

This clone was observed once. The chain has TRBV5-6 and TRBJ2-7; 7 bases map to TRBD2. Trimming at V came to 4 bases and at J to 3 bases, leaving 4 bases not matched to a gene. This CDR3 has 13 amino acids. Germline assignment: CDR1 SGHDT and CDR2 YYEEEE. The CDR3 loop is CASSRGGVYEQYF. The CDR3 bases are TGTGCCAGCAGCAGGGGAGGGGTCTACGAGCAGTACTTC.

This clone was seen a single time. CDR3 region: CASSTDRDTEAFF. Written as DNA, the CDR3 is TGTGCCAGCTCAACGGACAGGGACACTGAAGCTTTCTTT. The chain has TRBV18 and TRBJ1-1, with 8 bases aligning to TRBD1. Germline CDR1 is KGHSH and CDR2 is LQKENI. The CDR3 contains 13 residues. The V segment lost 5 bases and the J segment 3 bases; nucleotides outside the gene matches: 2.

The chain uses TRBV7-9 and TRBJ1-4, with 7 bases fitting TRBD1. With V trimmed by 6 bases and J by 4 bases, 8 bases remained unmatched. The CDR3 extends over 15 amino acids. In germline, CDR1 is SEHNR, CDR2 FQNEAQ (reference sequence). CDR3 loop: CASRPTGTVNEKLFF. The CDR3 region has the DNA TGTGCCAGCAGGCCAACCGGGACAGTTAATGAAAAACTGTTTTTT.

J is TRBJ1-1 and V is TRBV5-4, with D perhaps matching TRBD1 (5 bases). CDR1 and CDR2 (germline): SGHNT, YYREEE (reference sequence). This CDR3 spans 15 amino acids. The V and J ends lost 0 bases and 6 bases respectively, with 15 bases between them. CDR3 in DNA: TGTGCCAGCAGCTTGGGAGCAGCCAGGGCCCCTGAAGCTTTCTTT. Protein sequence: CASSLGAARAPEAFF.

This chain joins TRBV7-2 and TRBJ2-7, with TRBD1 matching over 8 bases. The CDR3 covers 14 residues. The germline V gene encodes CDR1 SGHTA and CDR2 FQGNSA. Unmatched junction bases numbered 4, after V lost 4 bases and J lost 2 bases. The CDR3 DNA is TGTGCCAGCAGCTGGGACAGGACTGCCTACGAGCAGTACTTC. It encodes CASSWDRTAYEQYF.

The sample holds one count of this clone. The gene calls are TRBV12-3 or TRBV12-4 and TRBJ2-5, with D unresolved. Between the trimmed V and J ends, which lost 5 bases and 2 bases, there was a span of 6 bases. This CDR3 region has 12 residues. The CDR3 DNA reads TGTGCCAGCAGTATATTACAAGAGACCCAGTACTTC. Protein sequence: CASSILQETQYF.

The chain carries TRBV28 and TRBJ2-2; TRBD1 matches 9 bases. The CDR3 loop spans 16 amino acids. Looked up from germline, CDR1 is MDHEN and CDR2 is SYDVKM. The ends lost 5 bases at V and 6 bases at J; junction bases unmatched: 10. The CDR3 sequence: CASSIPGQGVSGELFF. The CDR3, as DNA: TGTGCCAGCAGTATACCGGGACAGGGAGTGTCCGGGGAGCTGTTTTTT.

V gene TRBV11-2 combines with J gene TRBJ2-7; TRBD2 aligns across 8 bases. After removal of 7 bases from V and 3 bases from J, the junction contained 14 bases not matched to a gene. CDR3 length equals 16 residues. Germline CDR1 reads SGHAT; CDR2 reads FQNNGV. CDR3 sequence reads: CASTPGEREKSYEQYF. For the CDR3, the DNA is TGTGCCAGCACCCCGGGGGAGCGGGAGAAAAGCTACGAGCAGTACTTC.

This chain uses TRBV21-1 with TRBJ2-7; TRBD2, the D gene given by the table, was not confirmed from the DNA. TRBV21-1 is given as a pseudogene. The CDR3 spans 12 residues. The CDR3 DNA follows: TGTGCCAGCAGCCCCGTTTGCTACGAGCAGTACTTC. Amino acid sequence: CASSPVCYEQYF.

The rearrangement uses TRBV19 and TRBJ1-5, with D perhaps TRBD1 (5 bases). The germline gives CDR1 LNHDA, CDR2 SQIVND (reference sequence). The CDR3 covers 16 residues. Trimming took 3 bases from V and 2 from J, leaving 14 bases between them. CDR3 in DNA: TGTGCCAGTAGTATGATACGAGACAGCCGCAATCAGCCCCAGCATTTT. It is translated as CASSMIRDSRNQPQHF.

The V gene is TRBV19, the J gene TRBJ2-3; 11 bases map to TRBD2. CDR3 length: 16 amino acids. The junction had 5 bases not matched to a gene; V was cut back by 5 bases and J by 1 base. Germline CDR1 is LNHDA and CDR2 is SQIVND (reference sequence). CDR3 sequence: CASSPLTSGGTDTQYF. CDR3 in DNA: TGTGCCAGTAGTCCGTTGACTAGCGGGGGCACAGATACGCAGTATTTT. Looking up the rest from reference TRBV19 and TRBJ2-3 gives the full variable domain: DGGITQSPKYLFRKEGQNVTLSCEQNLNHDAMYWYRQDPGQGLRLIYYSQIVNDFQKGDIAEGYSVSREKKESFPLTVTSAQKNPTAFYLCASSPLTSGGTDTQYFGPGTRLTVL.

This chain joins TRBV18 and TRBJ2-7, with TRBD1 matching over 9 bases. This CDR3 is built from 16 residues. J lost 2 bases, V lost 4 bases, and 9 bases had no gene match. Germline V gene lookup returns CDR1 KGHSH and CDR2 LQKENI. CDR3 in DNA: TGTGCCAGCTCACAACCGGGACAGGGTCGGCCCTACGAGCAGTACTTC. This encodes CASSQPGQGRPYEQYF.

J is TRBJ2-1 and V is TRBV18, with 9 bases lining up with TRBD2. The CDR3 has 17 amino acids. Losses at the gene ends were 0 bases for V and 8 bases for J; bases not matched to a gene: 11. Per germline, CDR1 KGHSH and CDR2 LQKENI. CDR3 protein: CASSPPTSGLASYEQFF. In DNA form, the CDR3 reads TGTGCCAGCTCACCACCGACTTCGGGACTAGCCTCTTATGAGCAGTTCTTC. Complete variable domain (other parts from reference TRBV18 and TRBJ2-1): NAGVMQNPRHLVRRRGQEARLRCSPMKGHSHVYWYRQLPEEGLKFMVYLQKENIIDESGMPKERFSAEFPKEGPSILRIQQVVRGDSAAYFCASSPPTSGLASYEQFFGPGTRLTVL.

The chain combines TRBV6-5 with TRBJ1-6, with TRBD1 identical over 8 bases. The CDR3 sequence is 15 residues long. Trimming at V came to 5 bases and at J to 7 bases, leaving 7 bases not matched to a gene. Germline values: CDR1 MNHEY, CDR2 SVGAGI. CDR3 loop: CASSPGTGLNSPLHF. CDR3 coding DNA: TGTGCCAGCAGTCCCGGGACAGGACTCAATTCACCCCTCCACTTT.

This chain links TRBV20-1 with TRBJ1-4; possible D gene TRBD1, 5 bases. The CDR3 is 13 amino acids. Germline loops: CDR1 DFQATT, CDR2 SNEGSKA (reference sequence). With 3 bases removed from V and 7 bases from J, the gap between germline ends came to 12 bases. This CDR3 reads CSASLGQGEKLFF. The CDR3 region has the DNA TGCAGTGCTAGTCTGGGGCAAGGTGAAAAACTGTTTTTT.

This clone was counted a few times. This chain uses TRBV2 with TRBJ2-1; 9 nucleotides match TRBD2. The CDR3 covers 16 residues. V lost 5 bases to trimming and J lost 0 bases; unmatched junction nucleotides: 5. Germline lookup yields CDR1 SNHLY and CDR2 FYNNEI. CDR3: CASSSLAGASYNEQFF. The DNA for the CDR3 is TGTGCCAGCAGTAGTTTAGCGGGGGCCTCCTACAATGAGCAGTTCTTC.

The V gene is TRBV18, the J gene TRBJ1-2, with unresolved D. CDR1 KGHSH and CDR2 LQKENI come from the germline V gene. V lost 0 bases and J 4 bases, leaving 9 bases between the germline ends. This CDR3 region has 14 residues. Here the CDR3 reads CASSPPSRGYGYTF. The CDR3 DNA reads TGTGCCAGCTCACCACCAAGCCGAGGCTATGGCTACACCTTC. The variable domain in full, completed from reference TRBV18 and TRBJ1-2, reads NAGVMQNPRHLVRRRGQEARLRCSPMKGHSHVYWYRQLPEEGLKFMVYLQKENIIDESGMPKERFSAEFPKEGPSILRIQQVVRGDSAAYFCASSPPSRGYGYTFGSGTRLTVV.

The chain combines TRBV10-3 with TRBJ1-2, with 8 bases lining up with TRBD1. This CDR3 has 14 amino acids. Per the germline V gene, CDR1 is ENHRY and CDR2 is SYGVKD. The J segment lost 7 bases and the V segment lost 7 bases, leaving 11 bases of the junction unmatched. The CDR3 sequence: CAITSRQGAGGYTF. In DNA, the CDR3 is TGTGCCATCACCTCGAGGCAGGGGGCGGGTGGCTACACCTTC.